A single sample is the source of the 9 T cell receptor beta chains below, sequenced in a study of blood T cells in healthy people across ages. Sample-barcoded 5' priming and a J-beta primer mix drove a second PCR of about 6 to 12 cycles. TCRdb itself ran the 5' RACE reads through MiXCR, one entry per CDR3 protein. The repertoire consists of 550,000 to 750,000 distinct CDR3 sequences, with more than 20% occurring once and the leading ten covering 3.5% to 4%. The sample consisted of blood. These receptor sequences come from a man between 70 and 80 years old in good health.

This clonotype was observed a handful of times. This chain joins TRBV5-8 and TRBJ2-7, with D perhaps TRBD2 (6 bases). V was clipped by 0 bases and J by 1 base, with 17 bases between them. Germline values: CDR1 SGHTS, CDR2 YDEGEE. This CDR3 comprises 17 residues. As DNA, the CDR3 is TGTGCCAGCAGCTTGGCCGGGTCAGGTCGGGGGTCCTACGAGCAGTACTTC. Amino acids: CASSLAGSGRGSYEQYF.

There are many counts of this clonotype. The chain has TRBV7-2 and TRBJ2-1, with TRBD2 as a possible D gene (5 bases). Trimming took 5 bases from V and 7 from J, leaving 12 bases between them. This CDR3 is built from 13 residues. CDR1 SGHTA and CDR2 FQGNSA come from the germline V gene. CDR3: CASSPIEGNEQFF. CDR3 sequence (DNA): TGTGCCAGCAGCCCGATTGAGGGAAATGAGCAGTTCTTC.

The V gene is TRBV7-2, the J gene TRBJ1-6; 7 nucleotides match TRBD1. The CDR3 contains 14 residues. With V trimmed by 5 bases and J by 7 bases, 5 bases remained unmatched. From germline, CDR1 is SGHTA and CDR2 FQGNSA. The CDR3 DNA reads TGTGCCAGCAGCCCGGACAGGATCAATTCACCCCTCCACTTT. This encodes CASSPDRINSPLHF.

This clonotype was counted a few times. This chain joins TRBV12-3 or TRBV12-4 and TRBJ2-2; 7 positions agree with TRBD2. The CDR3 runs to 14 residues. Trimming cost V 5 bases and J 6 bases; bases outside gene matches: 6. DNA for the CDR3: TGTGCCAGCAGTCCCTGGACTAGTCCCGGGGAGCTGTTTTTT. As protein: CASSPWTSPGELFF.

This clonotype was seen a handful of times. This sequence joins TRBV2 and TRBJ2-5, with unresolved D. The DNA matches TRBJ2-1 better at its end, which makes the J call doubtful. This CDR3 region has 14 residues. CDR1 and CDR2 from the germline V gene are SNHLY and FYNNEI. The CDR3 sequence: CASSERRAYNEQFF. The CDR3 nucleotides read TGTGCCAGCAGTGAAAGACGGGCATACAATGAGCAGTTCTTC.

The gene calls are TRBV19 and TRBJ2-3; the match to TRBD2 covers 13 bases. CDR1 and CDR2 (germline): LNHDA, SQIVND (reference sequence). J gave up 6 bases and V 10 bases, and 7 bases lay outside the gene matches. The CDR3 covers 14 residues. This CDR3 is CATRGTSGTDTQYF. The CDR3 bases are TGTGCCACCAGGGGGACTAGCGGGACGGATACGCAGTATTTT.

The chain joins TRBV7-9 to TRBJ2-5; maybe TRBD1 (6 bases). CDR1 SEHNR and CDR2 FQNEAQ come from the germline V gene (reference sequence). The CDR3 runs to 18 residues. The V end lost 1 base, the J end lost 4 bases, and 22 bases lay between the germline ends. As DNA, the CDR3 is TGTGCCAGCAGCTTAGGTCTAGCAGGAACTCGAGGGGGAGAGACCCAGTACTTC. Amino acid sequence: CASSLGLAGTRGGETQYF.

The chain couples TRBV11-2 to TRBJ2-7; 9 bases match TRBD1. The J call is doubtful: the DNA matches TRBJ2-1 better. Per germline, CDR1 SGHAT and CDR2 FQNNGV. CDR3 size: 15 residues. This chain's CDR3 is CASSPGTGLIDEQFF. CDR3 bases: TGTGCCAGCAGCCCCGGGACAGGGTTGATCGATGAGCAGTTCTTC.

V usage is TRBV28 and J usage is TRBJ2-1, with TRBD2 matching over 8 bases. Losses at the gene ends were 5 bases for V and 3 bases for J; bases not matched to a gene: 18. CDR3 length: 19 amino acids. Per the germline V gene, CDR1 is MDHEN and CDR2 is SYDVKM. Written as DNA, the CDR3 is TGTGCCAGCAGTCCTGGGGGTCGAGCGGGAGTTGGGTTCTACAATGAGCAGTTCTTC. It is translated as CASSPGGRAGVGFYNEQFF.